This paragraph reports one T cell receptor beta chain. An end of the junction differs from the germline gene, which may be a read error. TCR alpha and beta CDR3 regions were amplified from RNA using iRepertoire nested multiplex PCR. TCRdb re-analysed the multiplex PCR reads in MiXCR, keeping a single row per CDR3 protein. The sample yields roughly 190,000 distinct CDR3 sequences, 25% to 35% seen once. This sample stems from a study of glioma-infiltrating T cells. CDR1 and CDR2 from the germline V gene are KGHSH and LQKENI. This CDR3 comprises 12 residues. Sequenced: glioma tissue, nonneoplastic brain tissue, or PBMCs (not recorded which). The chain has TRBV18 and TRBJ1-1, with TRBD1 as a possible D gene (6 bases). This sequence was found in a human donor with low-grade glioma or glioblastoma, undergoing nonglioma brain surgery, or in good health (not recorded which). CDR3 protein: CASPPDSTEAFF. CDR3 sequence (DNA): TGTGCCAGCCCACCGGACAGCACTGAAGCTTTCTTT.